These T cell receptor beta chains were read from a single sample in a study of T cell responses to AZD1222 COVID-19 vaccine. TCRdb's table, derived via immunoSEQ multiplex PCR, lists solely in-frame clones and lacks some. The table has roughly 140,000 clones, roughly four fifths seen once. The sample here was peripheral blood, taken on day 0 of MenACWY control vaccination. Receptors were obtained from an adult in good health. The CDR3 runs from the conserved cysteine through the conserved F or W. The order of the fields is D gene, J gene, V gene, clone size, CDR3 DNA, CDR3 protein. D genes are given only for firm matches. The size of a clone is reported for some rows only, either as once, few or many, or as a class for expanded clones.

- | TRBJ2-7 | TRBV5-4 | - | TGTGCCAGCAGCTTAAAGACAGGTAGCAACGAGCAGTACTTC | CASSLKTGSNEQYF
- | TRBJ1-6 | TRBV5-1 | few | TGCGCCAGCAGCCCCGGCTCGAGCCTGGCTAATTCACCCCTCCACTTT | CASSPGSSLANSPLHF
TRBD2 | TRBJ2-1 | TRBV5-6 | - | TGTGCCAGCAGCTGGGCGGGGGGACCCTACAATGAGCAGTTCTTC | CASSWAGGPYNEQFF
- | TRBJ2-7 | TRBV11-2 | - | TGTGCCAGCAGTCCCACCAGGGCCCGCGGCGAGCAGTACTTC | CASSPTRARGEQYF
- | TRBJ2-3 | TRBV7-8 | - | TGTGCCAGCAGCTCATTCACAGATACGCAGTATTTT | CASSSFTDTQYF
- | TRBJ1-4 | TRBV3-1/TRBV3-2 | - | TGTGCCAGCAGCCAAGAGGCTTCCGGGGAAAAACTGTTTTTT | CASSQEASGEKLFF
- | TRBJ2-5 | TRBV13 | - | TGTGCCAGCAGCTTAGGGACGGGAAAAGAGACCCAGTACTTC | CASSLGTGKETQYF
TRBD1 | TRBJ1-1 | TRBV2 | few | TGTGCCAGCAGCGTGAGGACAGGGAGTGAAGCTTTCTTT | CASSVRTGSEAFF
- | TRBJ2-3 | TRBV19 | - | TGTGCCAGCCGGGACGGCTCTAGCACAGATACGCAGTATTTT | CASRDGSSTDTQYF
- | TRBJ1-1 | TRBV2 | - | TGTGCCAGCGAAGGGGGATTTGAAGCTTTCTTT | CASEGGFEAFF
- | TRBJ2-1 | TRBV7-6 | - | TGTGCCAGCAGCTTAGCGCTGGCTAGCGTTGGTGAGCAGTTCTTC | CASSLALASVGEQFF